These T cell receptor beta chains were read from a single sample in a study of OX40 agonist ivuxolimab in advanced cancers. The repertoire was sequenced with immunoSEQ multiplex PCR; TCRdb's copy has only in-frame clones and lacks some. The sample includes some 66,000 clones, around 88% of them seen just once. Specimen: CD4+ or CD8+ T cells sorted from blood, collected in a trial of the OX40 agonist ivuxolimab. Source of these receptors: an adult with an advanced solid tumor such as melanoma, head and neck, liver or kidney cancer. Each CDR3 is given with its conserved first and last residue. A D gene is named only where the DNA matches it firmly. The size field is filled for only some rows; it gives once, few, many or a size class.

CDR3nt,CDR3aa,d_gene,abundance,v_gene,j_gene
TGTGCCATCAGCTCGGACAGGGTAGATTCACCCCTCCACTTT,CAISSDRVDSPLHF,TRBD1,few,TRBV10-3,TRBJ1-6
TGTGCCATCAGTGACGGGACCTTCGGATCCTACGAGCAGTACTTC,CAISDGTFGSYEQYF,NA,few,TRBV10-3,TRBJ2-7
TGTGCCAGCAGTTCCTCCAGGGAACGGGGCAATCAGCCCCAGCATTTT,CASSSSRERGNQPQHF,NA,once,TRBV6-5,TRBJ1-5
TGCAGTGCTGGGGGACAGGGCCCGGCCTTC,CSAGGQGPAF,TRBD1,NA,TRBV20-1,TRBJ1-2
TGTGCCAGCAGTTTACCGGGGCAATACTATGGCTACACCTTC,CASSLPGQYYGYTF,NA,NA,TRBV28,TRBJ1-2
TGTGCCTCGTCGCGGGGCTTATCATACAATGAGCAGTTCTTC,CASSRGLSYNEQFF,NA,once,TRBV16,TRBJ2-1
TGCGCCAGCAGCCTGGAGAGGGCCGATGAGCAGTTCTTC,CASSLERADEQFF,NA,NA,TRBV5-1,TRBJ2-1
TGCGCCAGCAGCCAAGAGCCCCTGGTGGGGATTGCAACTAATGAAAAACTGTTTTTT,CASSQEPLVGIATNEKLFF,NA,NA,TRBV4-1,TRBJ1-4
TGTGCCAGCAGCCGGGACAGCTACCAAGAGACCCAGTACTTC,CASSRDSYQETQYF,TRBD1,NA,TRBV27,TRBJ2-5
TGTGCCAGCAGCTTAGGGGGGTACAATGAGCAGTTCTTC,CASSLGGYNEQFF,NA,NA,TRBV11-3,TRBJ2-1
TGCGCCAGCAGCTTCGGCGGCTTGAACACTGAAGCTTTCTTT,CASSFGGLNTEAFF,NA,NA,TRBV5-1,TRBJ1-1
TGTGCCAGCAGCCATGGGGCCGGGGAGACCCAGTACTTC,CASSHGAGETQYF,NA,NA,TRBV14,TRBJ2-5
TGTGCCAGTAAGAACGGGAATTGGAACACTGAAGCTTTCTTT,CASKNGNWNTEAFF,NA,NA,TRBV19,TRBJ1-1
TGTGCCAGCTTCGGGGGGACCCAAGAGACCCAGTACTTC,CASFGGTQETQYF,TRBD2,NA,TRBV11-2,TRBJ2-5